These 5 T cell receptor beta chains came from one sample sequenced in a study of monozygotic twins with inflammatory bowel disease. With the 5' RACE reads reprocessed, TCRdb shows one record per CDR3 protein and no DNA. The listing records 300,000 to 400,000 distinct CDR3 sequences. The sample was blood. These receptor sequences come from a human donor with ulcerative colitis or Crohn's disease, or a healthy co-twin of an affected twin (not recorded which).

This chain connects TRBV7-9 to TRBJ2-5; TCRdb designates TRBD2, a call that cannot be tested without DNA. Germline CDR1 SEHNR, CDR2 FQNEAQ (reference sequence). This CDR3 comprises 15 residues. The CDR3 reads CASSYYRTEKETQYF.

V and J are TRBV6-5 and TRBJ1-3. Germline loops: CDR1 MNHEY, CDR2 SVGAGI. This CDR3 spans 15 amino acids. CDR3 in amino acids: CASSYDTTSGNTIYF.

The V and J genes are TRBV4-1 and TRBJ1-6; as DNA is missing, the TRBD1 call by TCRdb cannot be tested. This CDR3 contains 15 residues. Germline CDR1 reads MGHRA; CDR2 reads YSYEKL. CDR3 amino acids: CASSPWTGDNSPLHF.

This sequence joins TRBV18 and TRBJ1-2; TCRdb outputs TRBD1, but without DNA this stays unchecked. The CDR3 has 17 amino acids. Germline V gene sequence: CDR1 KGHSH, CDR2 LQKENI. CDR3 sequence: CASSPGQGKSDTLGYTF.

The chain has TRBV10-3 and TRBJ2-7; TCRdb returns TRBD2, unconfirmable since there is no DNA. CDR1 ENHRY and CDR2 SYGVKD come from the germline V gene. CDR3 size: 15 residues. The CDR3 loop is CAISGSSGGASAQYF.